These 32 T cell receptor beta chains came from one sample sequenced in a study of blood T cell repertoires in COVID-19. Generated by immunoSEQ multiplex PCR, the TCRdb table keeps only in-frame clones and is missing some. The sample carries approximately 110,000 clones, approximately 85% recorded once. The sample comprised peripheral blood. Every receptor here comes from a woman of 80 years or more with COVID-19, enrolled during active disease.

V is TRBV5-6 and J is TRBJ2-3, with D possibly matching TRBD1 (8 bases). Trimming shortened V by 5 bases and J by 2 bases, and 18 bases separated the two germline ends. Germline CDR1 is SGHDT and CDR2 is YYEEEE. The CDR3 covers 16 residues. DNA of the CDR3: TGTGCCAGCAGTCCGGGCGGGGGACAGGTCACAGATACGCAGTATTTT. Protein product: CASSPGGGQVTDTQYF.

This chain joins TRBV21-1 and TRBJ1-5; TRBD1, the table's D call, lacks a check against the DNA. TRBV21-1 is noted as a pseudogene. The CDR3 length is 15 residues. CDR3 loop: CASRHRGLSPQPQHF. CDR3 sequence (DNA): TGTGCCAGCAGACACAGGGGTCTATCCCCTCAGCCCCAGCATTTT.

V usage is TRBV6-1 and J usage is TRBJ2-7; 8 bases are shared with TRBD2. The CDR3 totals 16 residues. Germline V gives CDR1 MNHNS, CDR2 SASEGT. Trimming at V came to 2 bases and at J to 7 bases, leaving 13 bases not matched to a gene. The CDR3 spells CASSEWVAGMGLEQYF. The CDR3 DNA reads as TGTGCCAGCAGTGAATGGGTAGCGGGAATGGGGTTGGAGCAGTACTTC.

This clone was picked up one time. The chain carries TRBV5-1 and TRBJ1-2, with TRBD1 identical over 7 bases. Germline values: CDR1 SGHRS, CDR2 YFSETQ. J was trimmed by 7 bases and V by 4 bases; bases with no gene match: 13. This CDR3 spans 15 amino acids. The CDR3 coding sequence is TGCGCCAGCAGCCAACCGGACAGGCGGCATAGTGGCTACACCTTC. Encoded protein: CASSQPDRRHSGYTF.

The V and J genes are TRBV28 and TRBJ2-7; 8 bases line up with TRBD2. The CDR3 is made up of 13 amino acids. Germline CDR1 reads MDHEN; CDR2 reads SYDVKM. V lost 5 bases and J lost 1; bases outside the gene matches: 1. The CDR3 nucleotides are TGTGCCAGCAGTAGCGGGAGTTCCTACGAGCAGTACTTC. This encodes CASSSGSSYEQYF.

CDR3 loop: CATSIQGVNGYTF. CDR3 nucleotide sequence: TGTGCCACCAGTATACAGGGGGTCAATGGCTACACCTTC. The chain couples TRBV15 to TRBJ1-2, with 8 positions matching TRBD1. Germline trimming cut 6 bases from V and 6 bases from J; bases unmatched to any gene: 6. The length of the CDR3 is 13 residues. From germline, CDR1 is LNHNV and CDR2 YYDKDF (reference sequence).

This clone was recorded a few times. The J gene is TRBJ2-1, the V gene TRBV3-1 (or the pseudogene TRBV3-2), with 9 positions matching TRBD1. The J segment lost 2 bases and the V segment lost 4 bases, leaving 6 bases of the junction unmatched. Germline V gives CDR1 LGHDT, CDR2 YNNKEL (reference sequence). The CDR3 has 16 residues. The CDR3 region has the DNA TGTGCCAGCAGCCTTCAGACAGGGGGAGCCTACAATGAGCAGTTCTTC. Translated: CASSLQTGGAYNEQFF.

The chain carries TRBV27 and TRBJ2-2, with a weak D call TRBD1 (5 bases). Germline CDR1 and CDR2: MNHEY and SMNVEV (reference sequence). The CDR3 sequence is 16 residues long. V lost 5 bases, J lost 2 bases, and 15 bases lay in between. The CDR3 region is CASSRGAVHNTGELFF. CDR3 DNA sequence: TGTGCCAGCAGTCGTGGGGCCGTCCATAACACCGGGGAGCTGTTTTTT.

The CDR3 here is CASSQIGGNQPQHF. The CDR3 DNA sequence: TGTGCCAGCAGTCAGATCGGGGGCAATCAGCCCCAGCATTTT. The chain links TRBV27 to TRBJ1-5; D not certain. Germline CDR1 is MNHEY and CDR2 is SMNVEV (reference sequence). The ends were cut back, 5 bases at V and 2 bases at J, with 10 bases in the middle. This CDR3 contains 14 residues.

The CDR3 coding sequence is TGTGCCAGCAGCTTTATAGCGGGCGAGCAGTACTTC. It codes for CASSFIAGEQYF. The chain recombines TRBV7-9 with TRBJ2-7, with 7 nucleotides matching TRBD2. This CDR3 has 12 residues. Germline trimming cut 3 bases from V and 6 bases from J; bases unmatched to any gene: 2. Looked up from germline, CDR1 is SEHNR and CDR2 is FQNEAQ (reference sequence).

This chain uses TRBV6-5 with TRBJ2-3; 7 bases are a match to TRBD1. The V gene's germline CDR1 is MNHEY and CDR2 SVGAGI. The CDR3 sequence is 14 residues long. The ends lost 8 bases at V and 10 bases at J; junction bases unmatched: 15. In DNA, the CDR3 is TGTGCCAGCGCCCGGGACAGCTCTTTATTTTCGCAGTATTTT. This gives the protein CASARDSSLFSQYF.

This CDR3 is CASKQGAPGEQYF. Written as DNA, the CDR3 is TGTGCCAGCAAGCAGGGGGCGCCGGGAGAGCAGTACTTC. The gene calls are TRBV28 and TRBJ2-7, with 8 bases lining up with TRBD1. Per germline, CDR1 MDHEN and CDR2 SYDVKM. Germline trimming cut 7 bases from V and 7 bases from J; bases unmatched to any gene: 9. The CDR3 runs 13 residues.

The chain recombines TRBV10-3 with TRBJ2-3, with 10 bases identical to TRBD1. The CDR3 has 15 residues. V shed 3 bases and J 4 bases; nucleotides not matched to a gene: 4. Per germline, CDR1 ENHRY and CDR2 SYGVKD. The CDR3 region has the DNA TGTGCCATCAGTGACCGGGACAGGGGCCCAGATACGCAGTATTTT. Its translation: CAISDRDRGPDTQYF.

The chain couples TRBV28 to TRBJ2-4; D gene uncertain. The CDR3 totals 14 residues. Trimming stripped 4 bases from V and 8 bases from J, with 15 bases between. Per the germline V gene, CDR1 is MDHEN and CDR2 is SYDVKM. The CDR3 here is CASSSPQVRDIQYF. CDR3 nucleotides: TGTGCCAGCAGTTCCCCCCAGGTGAGAGACATTCAGTACTTC.

The rearrangement links TRBV5-1 to TRBJ2-7; 8 bases are a match to TRBD1. The length of the CDR3 is 18 residues. CDR1 and CDR2 from the germline V gene are SGHRS and YFSETQ. After removal of 0 bases from V and 2 bases from J, the junction contained 13 bases not matched to a gene. The CDR3 bases are TGCGCCAGCAGCTTGGCGGGGACAGGTCGCCAAAGGACCTACGAGCAGTACTTC. Encoded protein: CASSLAGTGRQRTYEQYF.

The chain combines TRBV7-2 with TRBJ2-3; D may be TRBD2 (5 bases). The germline V gene has CDR1 SGHTA and CDR2 FQGNSA. Trimming shortened V by 2 bases and J by 6 bases, and 12 bases separated the two germline ends. The CDR3 has 14 amino acids. CDR3 amino acids: CASSLSGWRDTQYF. As DNA, the CDR3 is TGTGCCAGCAGCTTATCGGGGTGGCGCGATACGCAGTATTTT.

This chain joins TRBV15 and TRBJ2-7; D is uncertain. CDR3 length equals 13 residues. Germline CDR1 and CDR2: LNHNV and YYDKDF (reference sequence). Trimming shortened V by 6 bases and J by 3 bases, and 12 bases separated the two germline ends. CDR3 nucleotide sequence: TGTGCCACCAGTTCCCCCCCACTCTACGAGCAGTACTTC. It specifies CATSSPPLYEQYF. The entire variable domain, with the rest obtained from reference TRBV15 and TRBJ2-7, is as follows: DAMVIQNPRYQVTQFGKPVTLSCSQTLNHNVMYWYQQKSSQAPKLLFHYYDKDFNNEADTPDNFQSRRPNTSFCFLDIRSPGLGDTAMYLCATSSPPLYEQYFGPGTRLTVT.

This clone has only one observation. The chain employs TRBV19 and TRBJ1-1, with D maybe TRBD1 (6 bases). The germline CDR1 and CDR2 sequences are LNHDA and SQIVND (reference sequence). V lost 6 bases to trimming and J lost 1 base, with 18 bases between them. The CDR3 extends over 16 amino acids. For the CDR3, the DNA is TGTGCCAGTAGCGCACAGGGAACGGCGGGGAACACTGAAGCTTTCTTT. Its translation: CASSAQGTAGNTEAFF. The full variable domain, in which reference TRBV19 and TRBJ1-1 provide the parts outside the CDR3, is DGGITQSPKYLFRKEGQNVTLSCEQNLNHDAMYWYRQDPGQGLRLIYYSQIVNDFQKGDIAEGYSVSREKKESFPLTVTSAQKNPTAFYLCASSAQGTAGNTEAFFGQGTRLTVV.

The J gene is TRBJ1-1, the V gene TRBV12-3 or TRBV12-4; the D gene is possibly TRBD1 (6 bases). V gave up 2 bases and J gave up 4 bases, with 8 bases separating them. The CDR3 runs to 13 residues. The CDR3 protein is CASSLKGGTEAFF. In DNA, the CDR3 is TGTGCCAGCAGTTTAAAAGGGGGCACTGAAGCTTTCTTT.

This chain links TRBV7-6 with TRBJ2-5; tentative D call: TRBD1 (5 bases). Germline V CDR1 and CDR2: SGHVS, FNYEAQ. V lost 0 bases and J 5 bases, leaving 13 bases between the germline ends. The CDR3 runs to 15 residues. CDR3 residues: CASSLAAGNRETQYF. As DNA, the CDR3 is TGTGCCAGCAGCTTAGCAGCAGGGAATAGGGAGACCCAGTACTTC. The full variable domain, its missing parts supplied by reference TRBV7-6 and TRBJ2-5, is GAGVSQSPRYKVTKRGQDVALRCDPISGHVSLYWYRQALGQGPEFLTYFNYEAQQDKSGLPNDRFSAERPEGSISTLTIQRTEQRDSAMYRCASSLAAGNRETQYFGPGTRLLVL.

The gene calls are TRBV7-2 and TRBJ2-6, with D perhaps matching TRBD1 (6 bases). CDR1 is SGHTA and CDR2 is FQGNSA in the germline V gene. V was trimmed by 3 bases and J by 0 bases, leaving 18 bases between them. The CDR3 contains 19 residues. CDR3 coding DNA: TGTGCCAGCAGCTTTGGGGGCGGCAGTCCTCGCTCTGGGGCCAACGTCCTGACTTTC. It encodes CASSFGGGSPRSGANVLTF. Combining the CDR3 with reference TRBV7-2 and TRBJ2-6 gives the whole variable domain GAGVSQSPSNKVTEKGKDVELRCDPISGHTALYWYRQSLGQGLEFLIYFQGNSAPDKSGLPSDRFSAERTGGSVSTLTIQRTQQEDSAVYLCASSFGGGSPRSGANVLTFGAGSRLTVL.

The J gene is TRBJ1-2, the V gene TRBV28; TRBD1 is a possible D gene (5 bases). The V gene's germline CDR1 is MDHEN and CDR2 SYDVKM. This CDR3 region has 12 residues. V lost 2 bases, J lost 8 bases, and 9 bases lay in between. CDR3 bases: TGTGCCAGCAGTTTAAAAGGGGTAGGCTACACCTTC. Protein product: CASSLKGVGYTF.

This rearrangement joins TRBV28 to TRBJ2-7, with 7 bases fitting TRBD1. CDR1 is MDHEN and CDR2 is SYDVKM in the germline V gene. The CDR3 spans 12 residues. After removal of 8 bases from V and 12 bases from J, the junction contained 13 bases not matched to a gene. The CDR3 bases are TGTGCCAGCGGAACAGGGGTAGGGATGCCGTACTTC. Amino acids: CASGTGVGMPYF.

The rearrangement links TRBV15 to TRBJ2-5; D remains ambiguous. This CDR3 has 11 residues. Trimming took off 9 bases at V and 2 bases at J, with 7 bases between the two ends. Germline V gives CDR1 LNHNV, CDR2 YYDKDF (reference sequence). Here the CDR3 DNA reads TGTGCCACGGGCTATCAAGAGACCCAGTACTTC. It yields the protein CATGYQETQYF.

The chain has TRBV21-1 and TRBJ1-2. TRBV21-1 is marked as a pseudogene. The CDR3 contains 12 residues. The CDR3 nucleotides read TGTGCCAGCAGCAAAGAACTCGGGGGCTACACCTTC. It specifies CASSKELGGYTF.

This sequence joins TRBV5-1 and TRBJ2-7; 8 nucleotides agree with TRBD1. This CDR3 is 14 amino acids long. CDR1 is SGHRS and CDR2 is YFSETQ in the germline V gene. With 0 bases clipped from V and 7 bases from J, the junction kept 6 bases outside the gene matches. CDR3 sequence reads: CASSLVQGADEQYF. Written as DNA, the CDR3 is TGCGCCAGCAGCTTGGTGCAGGGGGCGGATGAGCAGTACTTC.

The J gene is TRBJ1-5, the V gene TRBV2; 7 bases match TRBD1. In germline, CDR1 is SNHLY, CDR2 FYNNEI. This CDR3 is built from 14 residues. Trimming cost V 6 bases and J 5 bases; bases outside gene matches: 7. The CDR3 here is CASRPGQLDQPQHF. CDR3 in DNA: TGTGCCAGCAGACCGGGACAGTTGGATCAGCCCCAGCATTTT.

V is TRBV6-2 or TRBV6-3 and J is TRBJ2-7, with 9 bases matching TRBD1. The CDR3 contains 17 residues. Germline V gene data show CDR1 as MNHEY and CDR2 as SVGEGT. The trim removed 2 bases at V and 5 bases at J, leaving 13 bases unmatched. CDR3 sequence reads: CASSYASGGTGLHEQYF. CDR3 coding DNA: TGTGCCAGCAGTTACGCTAGCGGCGGGACAGGGCTCCACGAGCAGTACTTC.

This clone was seen just once. The chain combines TRBV24-1 with TRBJ2-7; 7 positions match TRBD1. The V gene's germline CDR1 is KGHDR and CDR2 SFDVKD. The trim removed 4 bases at V and 5 bases at J, leaving 7 bases unmatched. The CDR3 consists of 14 residues. CDR3 nucleotides: TGTGCCACCAGTGACACCGGGACAGACCACGAGCAGTACTTC. It codes for CATSDTGTDHEQYF.

CDR3 sequence: CASSLRGNTEAFF. DNA for the CDR3: TGTGCCAGCAGTCTTAGGGGGAACACTGAAGCTTTCTTT. The rearrangement joins TRBV12-3 or TRBV12-4 to TRBJ1-1, with a weak D call TRBD1 (5 bases). The length of the CDR3 is 13 residues. Trimming removed 5 bases at V and 1 base at J, with 8 bases between.

The chain employs TRBV19 and TRBJ2-3, with a possible D match to TRBD2 (6 bases). Germline loops: CDR1 LNHDA, CDR2 SQIVND (reference sequence). The CDR3 is 14 residues long. Trimming took 4 bases from V and 4 from J, leaving 12 bases between them. CDR3 DNA: TGTGCCAGTAGTAAATCCGGGAGCGCAGATACGCAGTATTTT. As protein: CASSKSGSADTQYF.

The chain employs TRBV7-2 and TRBJ1-5; D perhaps matches TRBD1 (6 bases). The V end was cut by 1 base, the J end by 6 bases, with 13 bases between. CDR3 size: 15 residues. Per germline, CDR1 SGHTA and CDR2 FQGNSA. The DNA of the CDR3 is TGTGCCAGCAGCTTAGTAGTGACAGGTGCTCAGCCCCAGCATTTT. Translated, it gives CASSLVVTGAQPQHF.